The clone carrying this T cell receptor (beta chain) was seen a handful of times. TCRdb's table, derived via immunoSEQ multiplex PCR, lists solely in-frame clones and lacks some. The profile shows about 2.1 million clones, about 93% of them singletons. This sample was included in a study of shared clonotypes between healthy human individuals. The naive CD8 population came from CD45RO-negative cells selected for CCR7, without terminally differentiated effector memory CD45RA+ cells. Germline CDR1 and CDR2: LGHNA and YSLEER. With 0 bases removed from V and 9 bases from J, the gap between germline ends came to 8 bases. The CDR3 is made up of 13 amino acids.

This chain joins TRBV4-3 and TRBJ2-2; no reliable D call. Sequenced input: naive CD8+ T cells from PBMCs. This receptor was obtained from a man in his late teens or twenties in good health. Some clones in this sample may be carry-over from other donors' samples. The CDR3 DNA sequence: TGCGCCAGCAGCCAAGACCCCGCCCGGGAGCTGTTTTTT. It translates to CASSQDPARELFF.